The 30 T cell receptor beta chains below come from one sample, sequenced in a study of technical replicates of blood from a handful of donors. The data were produced by immunoSEQ multiplex PCR, yet TCRdb's version contains in-frame clones alone and is incomplete. The table lists 75,000 to 100,000 clones, roughly 94% of them singletons. The specimen was T cells isolated from PBMCs. These receptors came from a human donor in good health.

The CDR3 sequence is CASSYSGGNYEKLFF. The CDR3, as DNA: TGTGCCAGCAGTTACTCCGGCGGGAACTATGAAAAACTGTTTTTT. V usage is TRBV6-5 and J usage is TRBJ1-4; D call uncertain. V gave up 0 bases and J gave up 6 bases, with 11 bases separating them. The germline V gene has CDR1 MNHEY and CDR2 SVGAGI. CDR3 size: 15 residues.

The chain is built from TRBV28 and TRBJ2-7; the D gene is possibly TRBD2 (6 bases). The CDR3 has 11 residues. V dropped 4 bases and J dropped 7 bases, with 8 bases sitting between them. Germline loops: CDR1 MDHEN, CDR2 SYDVKM. Written as DNA, the CDR3 is TGTGCCAGCAGTTATCTAGCGGAGCAGTACTTC. As protein: CASSYLAEQYF.

CDR3 nucleotides: TGTGCCAGCAGCGTTGGGACTAGCAACAGTCAAAATGAGCAGTTCTTC. Its protein product is CASSVGTSNSQNEQFF. The gene calls are TRBV9 and TRBJ2-1; 9 bases are a match to TRBD2. The CDR3 loop spans 16 amino acids. Germline V gene data show CDR1 as SGDLS and CDR2 as YYNGEE. Trimming removed 2 bases from V and 7 bases from J; junction bases left unmatched: 10.

The chain recombines TRBV27 with TRBJ2-7; 9 bases match TRBD2. Germline V lookup: CDR1 MNHEY, CDR2 SMNVEV (reference sequence). V gave up 6 bases and J gave up 2 bases; unmatched junction bases: 17. The CDR3 extends over 18 amino acids. CDR3 DNA sequence: TGTGCCAGCAGCCTAACCCTTAATAGCGGGAGTATCACCTACGAGCAGTACTTC. Residues: CASSLTLNSGSITYEQYF.

This clone was counted once. The genes are TRBV29-1 and TRBJ1-2, with D maybe TRBD1 (5 bases). V lost 6 bases to trimming and J lost 1 base, with 12 bases between them. CDR3 length: 13 residues. The germline CDR1 and CDR2 sequences are SQVTM and ANQGSEA. CDR3 amino acids: CSVIQTVNYGYTF. The CDR3, as DNA: TGCAGCGTGATTCAGACAGTTAACTATGGCTACACCTTC. The variable domain in full, with the rest retrieved from reference TRBV29-1 and TRBJ1-2, is SAVISQKPSRDICQRGTSLTIQCQVDSQVTMMFWYRQQPGQSLTLIATANQGSEATYESGFVIDKFPISRPNLTFSTLTVSNMSPEDSSIYLCSVIQTVNYGYTFGSGTRLTVV.

The rearrangement uses TRBV5-1 and TRBJ1-1; 10 bases match TRBD1. After removal of 4 bases from V and 4 bases from J, the junction contained 4 bases not matched to a gene. The CDR3 totals 14 residues. The germline gives CDR1 SGHRS, CDR2 YFSETQ. The CDR3 sequence: CASSPGQGGTEAFF. The CDR3 DNA reads TGCGCCAGCAGCCCCGGACAGGGGGGCACTGAAGCTTTCTTT.

The chain employs TRBV9 and TRBJ2-2; possible D gene TRBD1, 5 bases. The CDR3 contains 16 residues. Trimming took off 2 bases at V and 1 base at J, with 12 bases between the two ends. Per germline, CDR1 SGDLS and CDR2 YYNGEE. CDR3 DNA: TGTGCCAGCAGCGTTAGGGGCTTTTGGAACACCGGGGAGCTGTTTTTT. This sequence encodes CASSVRGFWNTGELFF.

The chain couples TRBV29-1 to TRBJ2-1; D is possibly TRBD2 (6 bases). The CDR3 is made up of 13 amino acids. CDR1 is SQVTM, CDR2 ANQGSEA, per germline. Trimming removed 6 bases at V and 8 bases at J, with 17 bases between. The CDR3 nucleotides are TGCAGCGTGAAGTCGGAGTGGAGGGATGAGCAGTTCTTC. Translation gives CSVKSEWRDEQFF.

This clone was seen once. This chain joins TRBV27 and TRBJ2-3; 7 nucleotides align to TRBD1. This CDR3 region has 15 residues. Germline V gene data show CDR1 as MNHEY and CDR2 as SMNVEV (reference sequence). V dropped 7 bases and J dropped 1; count of bases not matched to a gene: 8. CDR3 amino acids: CASTHRDSRTDTQYF. The CDR3 DNA reads as TGTGCCAGCACCCACCGGGACAGTCGCACAGATACGCAGTATTTT.

The chain employs TRBV15 and TRBJ2-7; D gene unclear. The V gene lost 5 bases and the J gene lost 3 bases, with 11 bases spanning the gap. The germline CDR1 and CDR2 sequences are LNHNV and YYDKDF (reference sequence). CDR3 length equals 13 residues. CDR3 DNA sequence: TGTGCCACCAGCTCTCAGACGGGCTACGAGCAGTACTTC. The encoded protein is CATSSQTGYEQYF. Supplemented by reference TRBV15 and TRBJ2-7, the full variable domain reads DAMVIQNPRYQVTQFGKPVTLSCSQTLNHNVMYWYQQKSSQAPKLLFHYYDKDFNNEADTPDNFQSRRPNTSFCFLDIRSPGLGDTAMYLCATSSQTGYEQYFGPGTRLTVT.

The chain recombines TRBV6-1 with TRBJ1-2; tentative D call: TRBD1 (6 bases). Germline V lookup: CDR1 MNHNS, CDR2 SASEGT. Deletions cut 3 bases from V and 8 bases from J, with 10 bases between. The CDR3 covers 12 residues. The DNA for the CDR3 is TGTGCCAGCAGTGATAACAGGGTCGGCTACACCTTC. It specifies CASSDNRVGYTF.

This chain links TRBV5-1 with TRBJ1-2; perhaps TRBD1 as D (5 bases). V lost 0 bases to trimming and J lost 4 bases, with 7 bases between them. The CDR3 sequence is 13 residues long. Germline values: CDR1 SGHRS, CDR2 YFSETQ. The CDR3 sequence: CASSLGQLYGYTF. Here the CDR3 DNA reads TGCGCCAGCAGCTTGGGACAGCTCTATGGCTACACCTTC.

The rearrangement links TRBV28 to TRBJ2-5; 11 bases align to TRBD2. Germline loops: CDR1 MDHEN, CDR2 SYDVKM. V shed 1 base, J shed 3 bases, and the junction held 10 bases outside the gene matches. The CDR3 has 18 amino acids. Here the CDR3 reads CASSLLRLAGPRKETQYF. In DNA form, the CDR3 reads TGTGCCAGCAGTTTATTGAGACTAGCGGGGCCCCGTAAAGAGACCCAGTACTTC.

The J gene is TRBJ2-7, the V gene TRBV5-6, with 7 bases identical to TRBD1. The CDR3 totals 14 residues. Germline V CDR1 and CDR2: SGHDT, YYEEEE. The V gene end was trimmed by 4 bases and the J gene end by 3 bases; junction bases not matched to a gene: 7. CDR3 bases: TGTGCCAGCAGCCTAGGACAGGTTTTCTACGAGCAGTACTTC. It is translated as CASSLGQVFYEQYF.

V usage is TRBV5-6 and J usage is TRBJ1-2; unclear D gene. CDR1 SGHDT and CDR2 YYEEEE come from the germline V gene. The CDR3 contains 13 residues. The V end lost 6 bases, the J end lost 3 bases, and 12 bases lay between the germline ends. Here the CDR3 reads CASTSESHYGYTF. CDR3 sequence (DNA): TGTGCCAGCACCTCTGAGTCACACTATGGCTACACCTTC.

DNA of the CDR3: TGTGCCAGCAGCATCGGGACTCCAGATACGCAGTATTTT. It encodes CASSIGTPDTQYF. V usage is TRBV11-2 and J usage is TRBJ2-3, with D possibly matching TRBD2 (6 bases). V was pared by 5 bases and J by 4 bases, with 10 bases between. Germline V gene sequence: CDR1 SGHAT, CDR2 FQNNGV. The CDR3 loop spans 13 amino acids.

The gene calls are TRBV10-1 and TRBJ1-1; tentative D call: TRBD1 (5 bases). Germline CDR1 WNHNN, CDR2 SYGVQD (reference sequence). The length of the CDR3 is 13 residues. Trimming cost V 6 bases and J 1 base, with 9 bases left between them. The CDR3 is CASSPGQNTEAFF. CDR3 bases: TGCGCCAGCAGCCCCGGACAGAACACTGAAGCTTTCTTT.

V gene TRBV2 combines with J gene TRBJ1-5; a possible D gene is TRBD1 (6 bases). Germline CDR1 reads SNHLY; CDR2 reads FYNNEI. The CDR3 has 16 amino acids. V was clipped by 5 bases and J by 0 bases, with 14 bases between them. CDR3 sequence: CASSRTVGRSNQPQHF. In DNA form, the CDR3 reads TGTGCCAGCAGTCGGACAGTCGGGCGTAGCAATCAGCCCCAGCATTTT. The full variable domain, with the rest looked up from reference TRBV2 and TRBJ1-5, is EPEVTQTPSHQVTQMGQEVILRCVPISNHLYFYWYRQILGQKVEFLVSFYNNEISEKSEIFDDQFSVERPDGSNFTLKIRSTKLEDSAMYFCASSRTVGRSNQPQHFGDGTRLSIL.

The chain recombines TRBV10-3 with TRBJ1-1; D is possibly TRBD1 (5 bases). This CDR3 spans 12 amino acids. Trimming pared 9 bases from V and 1 base from J, leaving 9 bases between. In germline, CDR1 is ENHRY, CDR2 SYGVKD. CDR3: CAIRQKNTEAFF. In DNA, the CDR3 is TGTGCCATACGACAGAAGAACACTGAAGCTTTCTTT.

V usage is TRBV11-2 and J usage is TRBJ1-5; D possibly corresponds to TRBD1 (5 bases). CDR1 is SGHAT and CDR2 is FQNNGV in the germline V gene. Trimming pared 0 bases from V and 7 bases from J, leaving 13 bases between. The CDR3 consists of 15 residues. The CDR3 DNA is TGTGCCAGCAGCTTAGACACCGGGGGAAGCCAGCCCCAGCATTTT. Translating gives CASSLDTGGSQPQHF. Full variable domain (rest looked up from reference TRBV11-2 and TRBJ1-5): EAGVAQSPRYKIIEKRQSVAFWCNPISGHATLYWYQQILGQGPKLLIQFQNNGVVDDSQLPKDRFSAERLKGVDSTLKIQPAKLEDSAVYLCASSLDTGGSQPQHFGDGTRLSIL.

The chain uses TRBV7-9 and TRBJ2-5, with 7 positions matching TRBD1. Germline values: CDR1 SEHNR, CDR2 FQNEAQ (reference sequence). CDR3 length: 14 residues. V gave up 6 bases and J gave up 4 bases; unmatched junction bases: 8. The DNA for the CDR3 is TGTGCCAGCAGAAACGAGGGGGCGGCAGAGACCCAGTACTTC. Its protein product is CASRNEGAAETQYF.

This clone is a singleton in its sample. The CDR3 region has the DNA TGTGCCAGCAGTTGGGGGACAGGGGCGTACGAGCAGTACTTC. It is translated as CASSWGTGAYEQYF. This chain connects TRBV27 to TRBJ2-7; 10 bases align to TRBD1. V lost 4 bases, J lost 4 bases, and 4 bases stayed unmatched. Germline CDR1 and CDR2: MNHEY and SMNVEV (reference sequence). The CDR3 is 14 residues long.

The chain uses TRBV28 and TRBJ1-1; D is undetermined. CDR1 is MDHEN and CDR2 is SYDVKM in the germline V gene. The CDR3 consists of 14 residues. V was cut by 1 base and J by 1 base, with 7 bases left in between. CDR3 sequence: CASSLFQENTEAFF. The CDR3 nucleotides read TGTGCCAGCAGTTTATTTCAGGAGAACACTGAAGCTTTCTTT.

This clone appeared a few times. This chain joins TRBV18 and TRBJ1-2; 9 bases are a match to TRBD1. V was clipped by 5 bases and J by 4 bases; unmatched bases: 5. The germline gives CDR1 KGHSH, CDR2 LQKENI. The CDR3 covers 14 residues. CDR3 loop: CASSWGQGGYGYTF. CDR3 bases: TGTGCCAGCTCATGGGGACAGGGTGGCTATGGCTACACCTTC.

V and J are TRBV5-8 and TRBJ2-3, with a possible D match to TRBD2 (7 bases). CDR1 is SGHTS, CDR2 YDEGEE, per germline. This CDR3 comprises 16 residues. V lost 0 bases and J 4 bases, leaving 15 bases between the germline ends. In DNA, the CDR3 is TGTGCCAGCAGCTTGGTTTCGTGGGGGGGCGCAGATACGCAGTATTTT. Protein sequence: CASSLVSWGGADTQYF.

The chain links TRBV2 to TRBJ2-3; 12 bases are shared with TRBD2. Per the germline V gene, CDR1 is SNHLY and CDR2 is FYNNEI. V lost 1 base and J lost 1; bases outside the gene matches: 9. This CDR3 spans 19 amino acids. The CDR3 sequence is CASSEGASGGGPGTDTQYF. CDR3 bases: TGTGCCAGCAGTGAAGGGGCTAGCGGGGGGGGTCCGGGCACAGATACGCAGTATTTT.

Only a few counts were recorded for this clone. The V and J genes are TRBV9 and TRBJ2-7, with 9 bases aligning to TRBD2. The J segment lost 2 bases and the V segment lost 4 bases, leaving 7 bases of the junction unmatched. Germline V gene sequence: CDR1 SGDLS, CDR2 YYNGEE. CDR3 length: 15 amino acids. CDR3 bases: TGTGCCAGCAGCTCGTCTGGCGGGGGGGCCTACGAGCAGTACTTC. Residues: CASSSSGGGAYEQYF.

The rearrangement links TRBV7-9 to TRBJ1-1; D is uncertain. Per the germline V gene, CDR1 is SEHNR and CDR2 is FQNEAQ (reference sequence). CDR3 size: 13 residues. With 5 bases removed from V and 1 base from J, the gap between germline ends came to 8 bases. The CDR3 nucleotides are TGTGCCAGCAGCGACACAGAGAACACTGAAGCTTTCTTT. Protein product: CASSDTENTEAFF. The full variable domain, completed using reference TRBV7-9 and TRBJ1-1, is DTGVSQNPRHKITKRGQNVTFRCDPISEHNRLYWYRQTLGQGPEFLTYFQNEAQLEKSRLLSDRFSAERPKGSFSTLEIQRTEQGDSAMYLCASSDTENTEAFFGQGTRLTVV.

Concerning this clone: Different DNA sequences within this sample yield the same CDR3. The chain uses TRBV28 and TRBJ2-7; no definite D call. From germline, CDR1 is MDHEN and CDR2 SYDVKM. V gave up 2 bases and J gave up 4 bases, with 3 bases separating them. There are 11 residues in the CDR3. Here the CDR3 reads CASSLRYEQYF. The CDR3 DNA sequence: TGTGCCAGCAGTTTACGGTACGAGCAGTACTTC.

CDR3 in amino acids: CAIRNLSAGVDEQFF. CDR3 coding DNA: TGTGCCATCAGGAACCTCTCTGCGGGAGTCGATGAGCAGTTCTTC. The chain joins TRBV10-3 to TRBJ2-1, with TRBD2 matching over 7 bases. Trimming took 6 bases from V and 8 from J; bases not matched to a gene: 13. Germline V gives CDR1 ENHRY, CDR2 SYGVKD. The CDR3 spans 15 residues.